The clone carrying this T cell receptor beta chain was picked up many times. Exclusions: uncontrolled infection, other autoimmune disease, pregnancy, lactation. Diagnostic decisions used clinical symptoms, serum thyroxine and TRAb, thyroid ultrasound and orbital computed tomography. Using more than 8 ml of fresh peripheral blood, PBMCs were prepared. RNA transcripts served as the template for amplifying TCR beta CDR3 regions. The HTBI primer set was used in a first-round RT-PCR of the TCR CDR3. TCRdb processed the multiplex PCR reads anew with MiXCR; each CDR3 protein has one entry. The sample contains hundreds of thousands of distinct CDR3 sequences, about 15% of which appear only once. This specimen belongs to a study of T cells in Graves' hyperthyroidism and ophthalmopathy. The wider study: Any treatment followed the collection of peripheral blood at initial diagnosis.

Germline V CDR1 and CDR2: SNHLY, FYNNEI. This CDR3 is 13 amino acids long. V dropped 3 bases and J dropped 11 bases, with 16 bases sitting between them. Sequencing input: blood. The V and J genes are TRBV2 and TRBJ1-1, with D possibly matching TRBD1 (6 bases). The receptor was isolated from a man younger than 35 with Graves' ophthalmopathy. The DNA of the CDR3 is TGTGCCAGCAGTGAGTCACAGGGAGGGTATGCTTTCTTT. It specifies CASSESQGGYAFF.